The following is a TCR beta chain sequence with its context. The antigen remains unidentified. Sequencing was performed with immunoSEQ multiplex PCR; in TCRdb, only in-frame clones are kept and a portion is missing. The sample carries around 2.5 million clones, roughly 93% recorded once. The record originates from a study of shared clonotypes between healthy human individuals. Study details: A donor's plate count was three for CD4 naive and three for CD4 memory; CD8 naive had two and CD8 memory one. Findings and caveats of the study: As a rule, naive subsets had a larger estimated richness than memory subsets. About 5% of naive CD4 clonotypes were shared across a few donors. The sole specimen, blood, was sampled, and tissue repertoires likely differ.

Trimming removed 4 bases from V and 2 bases from J, with 27 bases in between. CDR1 is SGHRS, CDR2 YFSETQ, per germline. This CDR3 has 19 residues. This receptor was obtained from a man aged 18 to 30 in good health. Some clones in this sample may be carry-over from other donors' samples. The V call is TRBV5-1, the J call TRBJ1-2, with D possibly matching TRBD1 (6 bases). The material sequenced was naive CD4+ T cells from PBMCs. The subset denotes: CD45RA+ positively selected. DNA for the CDR3: TGCGCCAGCAGCCTTACCGGGGGATTTCGTAGGGGGATGAACTATGGCTACACCTTC. Its translation: CASSLTGGFRRGMNYGYTF.